These T cell receptor beta chains were read from a single sample in a study of human thymus T cells. Sequenced by immunoSEQ multiplex PCR; TCRdb stores in-frame clones only, minus some. Altogether about 60,000 clones are present, 94% being singletons, with the ten largest covering roughly 5.7%. The sequencing sample was made of blood. The receptors here all came from a boy in the first two years of life with a congenital heart defect but otherwise immunologically healthy. Each CDR3 is given with its conserved first and last residue. Fields, in order: J gene, V gene, CDR3 protein.

>TRBJ1-1|TRBV27
CASTPRARLNTEAFF
>TRBJ1-1|TRBV7-9
CASSLEARGPYTEAFF
>TRBJ2-4|TRBV5-4
CASSWDQGWRGIQYF
>TRBJ2-3|TRBV7-2
CASSLRLAGAPTDTQYF
>TRBJ2-4|TRBV21-1
CASSTRQIAKNIQYF
>TRBJ2-5|TRBV29-1
CSVDGLQETQYF
>TRBJ1-2|TRBV28
CASSLGSYGYTF
>TRBJ2-7|TRBV19
CASSMASGSPNSYEQYF
>TRBJ2-3|TRBV5-8
CASSLGTSGTDTQYF
>TRBJ1-4|TRBV18
CASSPTTGGLGNEKLFF
>TRBJ2-7|TRBV25-1
CASIKFRQSLSYEQYF
>TRBJ2-7|TRBV7-9
CASSLAGGDEQYF
>TRBJ1-2|TRBV16
CASSSDWGGYYGYTF
>TRBJ2-3|TRBV7-9
CASSLSYTDTQYF
>TRBJ2-7|TRBV7-9
CASSYRDRGYGSYEQYF
>TRBJ1-5|TRBV23-1
CASSETARHGTQPQHF
>TRBJ2-5|TRBV5-1
CASSLGDSQETQYF
>TRBJ2-1|TRBV27
CASSSTGNEQFF
>TRBJ2-1|TRBV19
CASSIRWTDSYNEQFF
>TRBJ2-3|TRBV11-3
CASSLAGGTDTQYF
>TRBJ2-5|TRBV9
CASSVVGLPIQETQYF
>TRBJ2-1|TRBV23-1
CASSQSCRNEQFF
>TRBJ2-7|TRBV6-5
CASSRDPSSYEQYF
>TRBJ2-3|TRBV25-1
CAGREEGDTQYF
>TRBJ1-6|TRBV7-9
CASSRQGDNSPLHF
>TRBJ1-1|TRBV19
CASSIGVNTEAFF
>TRBJ2-1|TRBV19
CASSINVRVSYYNEQFF
>TRBJ1-2|TRBV27
CASSPGLLANYGYTF
>TRBJ2-1|TRBV28
CASSSYRGPNNEQFF
>TRBJ2-7|TRBV11-2
CASSLGQGNEQYF
>TRBJ2-7|TRBV12-1
CASSFETGSYEQYF
>TRBJ1-2|TRBV7-2
CASSLRETGALNYGYTF
>TRBJ1-4|TRBV21-1
CASRTARTGPNEKLFF
>TRBJ2-3|TRBV7-8
CASSTGLDTQYF
>TRBJ1-1|TRBV13
CASILGRHLNTEAFF
>TRBJ2-2|TRBV13
CASSLKATGGELFF
>TRBJ2-3|TRBV7-2
CASSFTITDTQYF
>TRBJ1-4|TRBV4-1
CASSQGREGEKLFF
>TRBJ1-3|TRBV9
CASSLISGNTIYF
>TRBJ2-5|TRBV18
CASSPQGEWQETQYF
>TRBJ1-1|TRBV7-2
CASSLDRDTEAFF
>TRBJ2-2|TRBV5-1
CASSLRAAHTGELFF
>TRBJ1-1|TRBV10-2
CASRDLKWEEAFF
>TRBJ1-1|TRBV6-1
CASSPRGNTEAFF
>TRBJ2-7|TRBV9
CASSVAGGDYEQYF
>TRBJ2-7|TRBV7-2
CASSLRTGDYEQYF
>TRBJ2-7|TRBV5-8
CASSWWGGYEQYF
>TRBJ2-1|TRBV10-3
CAISRPPGYNEQFF